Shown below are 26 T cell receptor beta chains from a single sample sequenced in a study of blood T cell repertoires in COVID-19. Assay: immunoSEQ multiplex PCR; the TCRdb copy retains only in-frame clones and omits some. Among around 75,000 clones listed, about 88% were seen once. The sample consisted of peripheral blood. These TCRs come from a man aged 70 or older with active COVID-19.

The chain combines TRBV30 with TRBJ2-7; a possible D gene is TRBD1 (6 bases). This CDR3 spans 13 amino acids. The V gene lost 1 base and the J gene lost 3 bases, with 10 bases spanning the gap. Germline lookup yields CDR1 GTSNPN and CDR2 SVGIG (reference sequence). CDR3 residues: CAWSGGPLYEQYF. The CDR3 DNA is TGTGCCTGGAGTGGGGGGCCACTCTACGAGCAGTACTTC.

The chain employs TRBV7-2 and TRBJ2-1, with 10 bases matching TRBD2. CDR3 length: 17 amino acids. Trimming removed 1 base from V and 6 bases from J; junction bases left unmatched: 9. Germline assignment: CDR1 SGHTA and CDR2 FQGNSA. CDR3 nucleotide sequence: TGTGCCAGCAGCTTAGTGGTAGGGTCTAGCGGGAGCAATGAGCAGTTCTTC. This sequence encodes CASSLVVGSSGSNEQFF.

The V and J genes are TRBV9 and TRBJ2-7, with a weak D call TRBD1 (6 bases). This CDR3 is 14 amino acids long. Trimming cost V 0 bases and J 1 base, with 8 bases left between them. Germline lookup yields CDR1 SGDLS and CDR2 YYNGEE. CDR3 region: CASSVVGTSYEQYF. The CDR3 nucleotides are TGTGCCAGCAGCGTAGTCGGGACATCCTACGAGCAGTACTTC.

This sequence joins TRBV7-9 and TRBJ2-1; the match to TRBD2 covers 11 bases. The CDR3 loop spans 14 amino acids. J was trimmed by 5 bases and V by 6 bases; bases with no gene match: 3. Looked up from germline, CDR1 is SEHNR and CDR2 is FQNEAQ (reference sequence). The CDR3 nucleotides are TGTGCCAGCAGGGGGACTAGCGGAAACAATGAGCAGTTCTTC. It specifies CASRGTSGNNEQFF.

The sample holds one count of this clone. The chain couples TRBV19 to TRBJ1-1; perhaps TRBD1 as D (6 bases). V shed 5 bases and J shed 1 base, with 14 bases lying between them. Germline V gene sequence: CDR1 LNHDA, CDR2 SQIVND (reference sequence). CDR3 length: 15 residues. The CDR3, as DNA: TGTGCCAGTAGTGGGTACAGGGTGGGGAACACTGAAGCTTTCTTT. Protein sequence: CASSGYRVGNTEAFF.

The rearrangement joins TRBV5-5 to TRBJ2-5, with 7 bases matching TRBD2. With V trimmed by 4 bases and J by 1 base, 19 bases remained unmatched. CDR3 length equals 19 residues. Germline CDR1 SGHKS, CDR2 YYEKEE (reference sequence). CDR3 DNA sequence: TGTGCCAGCAGCCCCCGTTGGGGTTGGGGGGGAATGGGCCAAGAGACCCAGTACTTC. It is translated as CASSPRWGWGGMGQETQYF.

CDR3 residues: CASSSQGAGEPPLHF. The DNA of the CDR3 is TGTGCCAGCAGCTCCCAGGGGGCGGGGGAACCACCCCTCCACTTT. The J gene is TRBJ1-6, the V gene TRBV21-1; the DNA was not compared with TRBD1, the D call given in the table. TRBV21-1 constitutes a pseudogene. The CDR3 spans 15 residues.

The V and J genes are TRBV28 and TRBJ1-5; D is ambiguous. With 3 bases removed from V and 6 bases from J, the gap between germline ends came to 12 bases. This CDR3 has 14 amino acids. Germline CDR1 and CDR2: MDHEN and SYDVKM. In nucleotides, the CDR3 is TGTGCCAGCAGTTTTCGGGGATTGGGTCAGCCCCAGCATTTT. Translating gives CASSFRGLGQPQHF.

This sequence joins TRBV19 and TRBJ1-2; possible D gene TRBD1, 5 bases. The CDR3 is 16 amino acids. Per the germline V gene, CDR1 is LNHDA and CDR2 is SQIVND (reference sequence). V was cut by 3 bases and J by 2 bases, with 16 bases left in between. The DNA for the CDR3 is TGTGCCAGTAGTATTGGTTTGGGCGACAGAAACTATGGCTACACCTTC. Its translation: CASSIGLGDRNYGYTF.

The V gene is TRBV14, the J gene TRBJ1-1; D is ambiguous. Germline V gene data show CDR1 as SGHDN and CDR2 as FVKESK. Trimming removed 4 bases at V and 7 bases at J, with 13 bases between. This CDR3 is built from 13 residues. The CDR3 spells CASSPIRRGEAFF. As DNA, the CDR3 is TGTGCCAGCAGCCCAATACGGCGGGGTGAAGCTTTCTTT.

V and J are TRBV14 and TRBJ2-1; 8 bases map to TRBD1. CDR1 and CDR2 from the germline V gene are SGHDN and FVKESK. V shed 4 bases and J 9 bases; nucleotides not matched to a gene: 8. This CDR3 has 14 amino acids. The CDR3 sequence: CASSPGQGLGEQFF. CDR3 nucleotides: TGTGCCAGCAGCCCAGGACAGGGTCTTGGTGAGCAGTTCTTC.

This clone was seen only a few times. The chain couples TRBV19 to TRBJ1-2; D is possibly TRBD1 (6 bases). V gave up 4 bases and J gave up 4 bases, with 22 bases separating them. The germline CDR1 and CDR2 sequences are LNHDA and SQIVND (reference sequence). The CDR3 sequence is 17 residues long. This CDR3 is CASSTHGGGDGLYGYTF. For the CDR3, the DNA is TGTGCCAGTAGTACCCATGGCGGGGGCGACGGCCTCTATGGCTACACCTTC. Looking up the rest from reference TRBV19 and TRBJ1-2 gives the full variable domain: DGGITQSPKYLFRKEGQNVTLSCEQNLNHDAMYWYRQDPGQGLRLIYYSQIVNDFQKGDIAEGYSVSREKKESFPLTVTSAQKNPTAFYLCASSTHGGGDGLYGYTFGSGTRLTVV.

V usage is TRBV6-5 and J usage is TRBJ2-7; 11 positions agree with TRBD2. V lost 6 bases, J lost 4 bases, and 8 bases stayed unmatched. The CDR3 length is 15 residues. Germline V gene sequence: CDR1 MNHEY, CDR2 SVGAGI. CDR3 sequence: CASRPLAGGGYEQYF. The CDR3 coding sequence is TGTGCCAGCAGACCCCTAGCGGGAGGTGGTTACGAGCAGTACTTC.

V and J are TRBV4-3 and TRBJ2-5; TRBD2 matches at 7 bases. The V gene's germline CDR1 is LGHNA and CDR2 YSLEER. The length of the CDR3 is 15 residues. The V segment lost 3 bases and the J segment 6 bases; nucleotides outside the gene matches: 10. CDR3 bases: TGCGCCAGCAGCCAGGAACCCGGGGGGTTGAAGACCCAGTACTTC. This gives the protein CASSQEPGGLKTQYF.

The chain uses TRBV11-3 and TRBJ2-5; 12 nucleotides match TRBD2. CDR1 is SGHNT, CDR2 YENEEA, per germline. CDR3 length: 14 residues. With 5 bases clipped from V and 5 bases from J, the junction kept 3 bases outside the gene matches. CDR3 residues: CASSPSGRGETQYF. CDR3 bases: TGTGCCAGCAGCCCTAGCGGGAGGGGCGAGACCCAGTACTTC. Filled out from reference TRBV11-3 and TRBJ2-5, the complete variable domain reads EAGVVQSPRYKIIEKKQPVAFWCNPISGHNTLYWYLQNLGQGPELLIRYENEEAVDDSQLPKDRFSAERLKGVDSTLKIQPAELGDSAVYLCASSPSGRGETQYFGPGTRLLVL.

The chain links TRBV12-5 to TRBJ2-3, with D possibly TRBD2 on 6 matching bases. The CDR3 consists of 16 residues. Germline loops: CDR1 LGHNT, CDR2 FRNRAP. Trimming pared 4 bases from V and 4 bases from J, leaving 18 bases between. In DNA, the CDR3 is TGTGCTAGTGGTTCCGGCCCCGGAGGGTTCGCAGATACGCAGTATTTT. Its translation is CASGSGPGGFADTQYF.

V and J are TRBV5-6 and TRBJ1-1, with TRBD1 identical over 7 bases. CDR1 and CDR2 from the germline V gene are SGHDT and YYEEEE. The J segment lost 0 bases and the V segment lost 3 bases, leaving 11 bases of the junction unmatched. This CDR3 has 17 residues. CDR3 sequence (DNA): TGTGCCAGCAGCTGGGGGCGGTCCAGGGGGATGAACACTGAAGCTTTCTTT. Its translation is CASSWGRSRGMNTEAFF. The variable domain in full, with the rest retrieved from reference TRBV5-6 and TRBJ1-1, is DAGVTQSPTHLIKTRGQQVTLRCSPKSGHDTVSWYQQALGQGPQFIFQYYEEEERQRGNFPDRFSGHQFPNYSSELNVNALLLGDSALYLCASSWGRSRGMNTEAFFGQGTRLTVV.

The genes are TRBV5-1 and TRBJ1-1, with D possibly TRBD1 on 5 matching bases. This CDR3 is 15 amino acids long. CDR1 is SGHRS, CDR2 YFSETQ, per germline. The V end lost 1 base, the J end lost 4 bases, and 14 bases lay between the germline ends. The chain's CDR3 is CASSLTGPGGTEAFF. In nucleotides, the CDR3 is TGCGCCAGCAGCTTGACAGGACCCGGGGGCACTGAAGCTTTCTTT.

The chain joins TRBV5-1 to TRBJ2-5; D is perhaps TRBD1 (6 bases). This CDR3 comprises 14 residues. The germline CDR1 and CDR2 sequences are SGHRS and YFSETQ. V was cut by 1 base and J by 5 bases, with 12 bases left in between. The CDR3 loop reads CASSLRGTTETQYF. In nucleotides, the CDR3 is TGCGCCAGCAGCTTGAGGGGGACCACCGAGACCCAGTACTTC.

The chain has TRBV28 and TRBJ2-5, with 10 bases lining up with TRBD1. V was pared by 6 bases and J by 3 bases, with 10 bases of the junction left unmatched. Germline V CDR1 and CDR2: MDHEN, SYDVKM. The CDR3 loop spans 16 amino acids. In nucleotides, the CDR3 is TGTGCCAGCAGGGACGACAGGGGGCATTTGGAAGAGACCCAGTACTTC. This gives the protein CASRDDRGHLEETQYF.

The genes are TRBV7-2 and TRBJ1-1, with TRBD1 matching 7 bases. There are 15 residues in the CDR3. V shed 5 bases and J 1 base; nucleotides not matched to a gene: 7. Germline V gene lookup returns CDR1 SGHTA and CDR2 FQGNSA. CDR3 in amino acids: CASSPPGTANTEAFF. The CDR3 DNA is TGTGCCAGCAGCCCACCAGGGACAGCGAACACTGAAGCTTTCTTT.

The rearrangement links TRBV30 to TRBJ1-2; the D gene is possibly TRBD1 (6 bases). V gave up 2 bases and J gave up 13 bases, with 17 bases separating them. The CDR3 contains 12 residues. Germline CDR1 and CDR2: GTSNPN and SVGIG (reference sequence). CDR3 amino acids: CAWSPTGGPITF. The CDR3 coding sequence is TGTGCCTGGAGTCCAACGGGGGGCCCGATCACCTTC. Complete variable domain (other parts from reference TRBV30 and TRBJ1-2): SQTIHQWPATLVQPVGSPLSLECTVEGTSNPNLYWYRQAAGRGLQLLFYSVGIGQISSEVPQNLSASRPQDRQFILSSKKLLLSDSGFYLCAWSPTGGPITFGSGTRLTVV.

The DNA for the CDR3 is TGTGCCAGCCGGCCGGGACAGGGGGCGGGGGAGCAGTACTTC. Translating gives CASRPGQGAGEQYF. The chain couples TRBV11-3 to TRBJ2-7; 12 nucleotides match TRBD1. After removal of 8 bases from V and 7 bases from J, the junction contained 9 bases not matched to a gene. This CDR3 comprises 14 residues. CDR1 and CDR2 (germline): SGHNT, YENEEA.

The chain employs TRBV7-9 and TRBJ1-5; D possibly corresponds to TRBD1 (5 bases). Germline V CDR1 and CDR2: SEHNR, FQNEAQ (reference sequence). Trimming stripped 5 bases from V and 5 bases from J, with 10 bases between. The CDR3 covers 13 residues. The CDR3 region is CASSPGGYQPQHF. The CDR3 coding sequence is TGTGCCAGCAGCCCCGGGGGATATCAGCCCCAGCATTTT.

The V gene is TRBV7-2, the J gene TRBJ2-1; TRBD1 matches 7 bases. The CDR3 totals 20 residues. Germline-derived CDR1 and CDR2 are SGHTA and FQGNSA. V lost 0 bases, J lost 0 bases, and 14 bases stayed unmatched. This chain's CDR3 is CASSLAFGQDPLSSYNEQFF. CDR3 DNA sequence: TGTGCCAGCAGCTTAGCATTTGGACAGGATCCCCTGAGCTCCTACAATGAGCAGTTCTTC.

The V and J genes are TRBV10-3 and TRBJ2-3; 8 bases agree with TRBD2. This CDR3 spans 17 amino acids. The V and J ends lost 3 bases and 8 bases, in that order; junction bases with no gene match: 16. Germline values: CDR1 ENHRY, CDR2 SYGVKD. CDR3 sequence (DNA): TGTGCCATCAGTGACCCGGGACTAGGAGGCAGCCGGGGTACGCAGTATTTT. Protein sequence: CAISDPGLGGSRGTQYF.